Each of the 20 T cell receptor beta chains below was sequenced from the same sample in a study of T cell repertoires in cytomegalovirus infection. MiXCR was run by TCRdb on the reads, yielding one entry per CDR3 protein. The sample yields approximately 30,000 distinct CDR3 sequences, 15% to 20% seen once. These receptors lack a known antigen. The sequencing used CD8+ T cells from cultured PBMCs, collected from culture after CMV antigen stimulation. The receptors shown here come from a human donor in good health (CMV status not recorded). Some clones in this sample may be carry-over from other donors' samples.

The chain employs TRBV3-1 and TRBJ2-1; D perhaps matches TRBD2 (7 bases). Germline loops: CDR1 LGHDT, CDR2 YNNKEL (reference sequence). The V end lost 2 bases, the J end lost 6 bases, and 17 bases lay between the germline ends. CDR3 length: 16 amino acids. The CDR3 nucleotides are TGTGCCAGCAGCCAATTCAGGGGAGGGCCTAGCAATGAGCAGTTCTTC. Translated: CASSQFRGGPSNEQFF.

This clonotype was seen a few times. This rearrangement joins TRBV2 to TRBJ2-3; 13 nucleotides match TRBD2. V trimming: 7 bases; J trimming: 6 bases; junction bases outside the gene matches: 1. This CDR3 region has 13 residues. Germline V lookup: CDR1 SNHLY, CDR2 FYNNEI. The CDR3 bases are TGTGCCAGCATACTAGCGGGGGGGGATACGCAGTATTTT. Its translation: CASILAGGDTQYF.

The gene calls are TRBV10-1 and TRBJ1-6, with a weak D call TRBD1 (5 bases). The CDR3 loop spans 14 amino acids. Germline lookup yields CDR1 WNHNN and CDR2 SYGVQD (reference sequence). Trimming stripped 8 bases from V and 10 bases from J, with 18 bases between. The CDR3 loop is CASCNLDTGSPLHF. In DNA, the CDR3 is TGCGCCAGCTGCAACTTGGACACTGGATCACCCCTCCACTTT.

The CDR3 is CASRELAARTDTQYF. The CDR3 nucleotides read TGTGCCAGCAGGGAACTAGCGGCCCGCACAGATACGCAGTATTTT. This chain joins TRBV7-8 and TRBJ2-3, with 8 bases lining up with TRBD2. CDR3 size: 15 residues. V lost 6 bases and J lost 1; bases outside the gene matches: 6. The germline CDR1 and CDR2 sequences are SGHVS and FQNEAQ. Full variable domain (rest looked up from reference TRBV7-8 and TRBJ2-3): GAGVSQSPRYKVAKRGQDVALRCDPISGHVSLFWYQQALGQGPEFLTYFQNEAQLDKSGLPSDRFFAERPEGSVSTLKIQRTQQEDSAVYLCASRELAARTDTQYFGPGTRLTVL.

The genes are TRBV6-2 or TRBV6-3 and TRBJ2-7; D perhaps matches TRBD2 (5 bases). The germline gives CDR1 MNHEY, CDR2 SVGEGT. The CDR3 has 11 residues. Trimming removed 2 bases from V and 6 bases from J, with 5 bases in between. CDR3 protein: CASSYGSEQYF. The CDR3 region has the DNA TGTGCCAGCAGTTACGGGAGCGAGCAGTACTTC.

This clonotype has just a few counts. J is TRBJ2-1 and V is TRBV5-6; possibly TRBD1 for D (5 bases). Germline V gene data show CDR1 as SGHDT and CDR2 as YYEEEE. The V and J ends lost 7 bases and 5 bases respectively, with 16 bases between them. This CDR3 comprises 14 residues. Written as DNA, the CDR3 is TGTGCCAGCCTGCTCAGGGTAAAGGACAATGAGCAGTTCTTC. Translating it yields CASLLRVKDNEQFF.

The rearrangement uses TRBV7-8 and TRBJ1-5; D is perhaps TRBD1 (5 bases). This CDR3 spans 13 amino acids. V was shortened by 4 bases and J by 8 bases, with 12 bases between the two germline ends. The germline gives CDR1 SGHVS, CDR2 FQNEAQ. The CDR3: CASSSRVREPQHF. The CDR3 bases are TGTGCCAGCAGCTCCAGGGTCAGGGAGCCCCAGCATTTT.

This clonotype turned up a few times. The chain carries TRBV12-3 or TRBV12-4 and TRBJ2-7; D unresolved. The CDR3 totals 10 residues. V lost 3 bases, J lost 12 bases, and 9 bases lay in between. The CDR3 reads CASSFNIPYF. The CDR3 nucleotides are TGTGCCAGCAGTTTCAATATCCCGTACTTC.

V usage is TRBV6-4 and J usage is TRBJ2-1; 14 bases agree with TRBD2. This CDR3 comprises 15 residues. Losses at the gene ends were 10 bases for V and 2 bases for J; bases not matched to a gene: 4. Germline V gives CDR1 MRHNA, CDR2 SNTAGT. The chain's CDR3 is CATRLAGGTYNEQFF. CDR3 coding DNA: TGTGCCACCCGACTAGCGGGAGGGACCTACAATGAGCAGTTCTTC.

Concerning this clonotype itself: One end of the junction does not line up with germline, which may come from a read error. The chain couples TRBV11-3 to TRBJ2-4, with D tentatively TRBD2 (7 bases). The CDR3 loop spans 16 amino acids. CDR1 is SGHNT and CDR2 is YENEEA in the germline V gene. This chain's CDR3 is CASSLPAGAAKNSQYF. Written as DNA, the CDR3 is TGTGCCAGCAGCTTGCCCGCGGGGGCGGCCAAAAACAGTCAGTACTTC.

V and J are TRBV28 and TRBJ1-5; D not resolved. Trimming stripped 0 bases from V and 1 base from J, with 7 bases between. The CDR3 covers 15 residues. Looked up from germline, CDR1 is MDHEN and CDR2 is SYDVKM. The CDR3 sequence is CASSLWRGSNQPQHF. DNA of the CDR3: TGTGCCAGCAGTTTATGGCGAGGGAGCAATCAGCCCCAGCATTTT.

The chain couples TRBV28 to TRBJ2-3; TRBD2 agrees at 10 bases. CDR1 and CDR2 (germline): MDHEN, SYDVKM. The V gene end was trimmed by 2 bases and the J gene end by 4 bases; junction bases not matched to a gene: 9. CDR3 length equals 17 residues. CDR3 amino acids: CASSLESAGGPPDTQYF. In nucleotides, the CDR3 is TGTGCCAGCAGTTTAGAATCAGCGGGAGGGCCCCCAGATACGCAGTATTTT.

The V call is TRBV29-1, the J call TRBJ2-5; D is unclear. V was cut by 0 bases and J by 5 bases, with 7 bases left in between. In germline, CDR1 is SQVTM, CDR2 ANQGSEA. The CDR3 is 12 residues long. CDR3 region: CSVEDRQETQYF. The DNA for the CDR3 is TGCAGCGTTGAAGATAGGCAGGAGACCCAGTACTTC.

This sequence joins TRBV20-1 and TRBJ2-1; 10 bases are a match to TRBD2. Germline V gives CDR1 DFQATT, CDR2 SNEGSKA (reference sequence). The CDR3 extends over 14 amino acids. Germline trimming cut 1 base from V and 9 bases from J; bases unmatched to any gene: 6. The CDR3 sequence: CSARGPAGGIEQFF. Here the CDR3 DNA reads TGCAGTGCTAGAGGTCCAGCGGGGGGGATTGAGCAGTTCTTC.

The rearrangement links TRBV7-6 to TRBJ2-3, with no clear D. Trimming left V 5 bases short and J 0 bases short, with 15 bases between. The germline V gene has CDR1 SGHVS and CDR2 FNYEAQ. The CDR3 loop spans 16 amino acids. In DNA form, the CDR3 reads TGTGCCAGCAGCCAAACAGAGGACGCTAGCACAGATACGCAGTATTTT. This encodes CASSQTEDASTDTQYF.

A few counts support this clonotype. This chain uses TRBV7-3 with TRBJ2-1; the D gene could be TRBD1 or TRBD2 (7 bases each). The CDR3 contains 16 residues. Germline V gene sequence: CDR1 SGHTA, CDR2 FQGTGA. Trimming took 4 bases from V and 0 from J, leaving 13 bases between them. The CDR3 sequence: CASSSRGGSSYNEQFF. Here the CDR3 DNA reads TGTGCCAGCAGCTCCAGGGGGGGTTCCTCCTACAATGAGCAGTTCTTC. The entire variable domain, with the rest obtained from reference TRBV7-3 and TRBJ2-1, is as follows: GAGVSQTPSNKVTEKGKYVELRCDPISGHTALYWYRQSLGQGPEFLIYFQGTGAADDSGLPNDRFFAVRPEGSVSTLKIQRTERGDSAVYLCASSSRGGSSYNEQFFGPGTRLTVL.

J is TRBJ2-5 and V is TRBV12-3 or TRBV12-4, with D possibly TRBD1 on 6 matching bases. CDR3 length: 15 amino acids. The germline V and J ends were trimmed by 6 bases and 4 bases, with 18 bases remaining between them. The CDR3 DNA reads as TGTGCCAGCAGGCTGAGGGACACCATCAGAGAGACCCAGTACTTC. It encodes CASRLRDTIRETQYF.

This chain joins TRBV7-8 and TRBJ2-1; 9 bases are shared with TRBD1. J gave up 2 bases and V 4 bases, and 3 bases lay outside the gene matches. The V gene's germline CDR1 is SGHVS and CDR2 FQNEAQ. The CDR3 covers 15 residues. CDR3 in amino acids: CASSYGTGPYNEQFF. The CDR3 nucleotides are TGTGCCAGCAGCTATGGGACAGGGCCCTACAATGAGCAGTTCTTC.

This rearrangement joins TRBV19 to TRBJ2-2; TRBD1 agrees at 7 bases. J lost 1 base, V lost 6 bases, and 5 bases had no gene match. This CDR3 contains 15 residues. The V gene's germline CDR1 is LNHDA and CDR2 SQIVND (reference sequence). In DNA form, the CDR3 reads TGTGCCAGTAGAAAACAGGGGCTGAACACCGGGGAGCTGTTTTTT. This sequence encodes CASRKQGLNTGELFF.

Only a few counts were recorded for this clonotype. The chain is built from TRBV4-2 and TRBJ1-5, with TRBD1 as a possible D gene (5 bases). Deletions cut 0 bases from V and 2 bases from J, with 8 bases between. The germline V gene encodes CDR1 LGHNA and CDR2 YNFKEQ. The CDR3 is made up of 15 amino acids. The CDR3 protein is CASSQETDRNQPQHF. In DNA form, the CDR3 reads TGTGCCAGCAGCCAAGAGACAGACCGCAATCAGCCCCAGCATTTT.